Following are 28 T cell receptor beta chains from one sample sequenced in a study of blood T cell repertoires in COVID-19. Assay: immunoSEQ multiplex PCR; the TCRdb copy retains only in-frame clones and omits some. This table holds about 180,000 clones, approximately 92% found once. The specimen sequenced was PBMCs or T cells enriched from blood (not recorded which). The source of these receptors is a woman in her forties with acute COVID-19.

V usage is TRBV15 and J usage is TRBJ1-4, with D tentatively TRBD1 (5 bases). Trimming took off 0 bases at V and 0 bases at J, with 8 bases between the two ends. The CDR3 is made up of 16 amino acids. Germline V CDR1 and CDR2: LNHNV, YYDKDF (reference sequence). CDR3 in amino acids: CATSREQAATNEKLFF. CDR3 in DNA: TGTGCCACCAGCAGAGAACAGGCTGCAACTAATGAAAAACTGTTTTTT.

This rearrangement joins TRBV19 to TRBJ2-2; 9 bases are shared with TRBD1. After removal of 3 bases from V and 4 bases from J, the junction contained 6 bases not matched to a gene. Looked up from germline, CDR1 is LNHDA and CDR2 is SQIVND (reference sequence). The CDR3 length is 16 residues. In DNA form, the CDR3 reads TGTGCCAGTAGTATTTACAGGGGGCTTAGCACCGGGGAGCTGTTTTTT. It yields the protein CASSIYRGLSTGELFF.

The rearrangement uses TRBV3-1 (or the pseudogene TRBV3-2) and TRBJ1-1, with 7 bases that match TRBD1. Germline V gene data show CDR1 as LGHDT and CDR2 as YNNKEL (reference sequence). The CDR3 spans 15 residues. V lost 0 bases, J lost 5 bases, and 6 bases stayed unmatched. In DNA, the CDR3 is TGTGCCAGCAGCCAAGAGGGGGACAGTCGGACTGAAGCTTTCTTT. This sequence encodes CASSQEGDSRTEAFF.

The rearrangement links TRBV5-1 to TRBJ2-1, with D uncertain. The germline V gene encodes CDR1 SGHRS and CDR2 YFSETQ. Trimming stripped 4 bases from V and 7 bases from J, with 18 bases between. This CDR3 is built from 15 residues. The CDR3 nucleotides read TGCGCCAGCAGCCCTAACGGCCTTAACGGGAATGAGCAGTTCTTC. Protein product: CASSPNGLNGNEQFF.

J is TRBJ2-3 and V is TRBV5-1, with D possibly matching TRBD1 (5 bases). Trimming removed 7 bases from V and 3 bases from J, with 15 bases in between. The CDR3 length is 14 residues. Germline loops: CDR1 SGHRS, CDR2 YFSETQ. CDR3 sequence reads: CASGNTDRTDTQYF. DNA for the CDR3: TGCGCCAGCGGCAATACTGACAGAACAGATACGCAGTATTTT.

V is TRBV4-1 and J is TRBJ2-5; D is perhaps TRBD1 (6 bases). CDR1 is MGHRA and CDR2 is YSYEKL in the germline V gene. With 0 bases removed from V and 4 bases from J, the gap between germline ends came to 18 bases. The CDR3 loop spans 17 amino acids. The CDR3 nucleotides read TGCGCCAGCAGCCAAGACGACAGGTCCCAATACCGAGAGACCCAGTACTTC. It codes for CASSQDDRSQYRETQYF.

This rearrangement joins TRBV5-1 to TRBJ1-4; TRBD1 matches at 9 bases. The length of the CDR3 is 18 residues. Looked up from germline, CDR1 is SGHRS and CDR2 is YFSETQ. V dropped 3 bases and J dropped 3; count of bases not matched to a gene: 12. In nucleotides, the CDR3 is TGCGCCAGCAGCTCGGGCGACAGGGGGTTCGGGGCTAATGAAAAACTGTTTTTT. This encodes CASSSGDRGFGANEKLFF.

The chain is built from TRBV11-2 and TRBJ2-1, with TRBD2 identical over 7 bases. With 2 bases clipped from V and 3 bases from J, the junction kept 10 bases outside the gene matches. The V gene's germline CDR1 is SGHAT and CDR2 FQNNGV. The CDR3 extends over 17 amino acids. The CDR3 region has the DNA TGTGCCAGCAGCTTAAGATCAGCGGGAACCCTCTACAATGAGCAGTTCTTC. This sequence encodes CASSLRSAGTLYNEQFF.

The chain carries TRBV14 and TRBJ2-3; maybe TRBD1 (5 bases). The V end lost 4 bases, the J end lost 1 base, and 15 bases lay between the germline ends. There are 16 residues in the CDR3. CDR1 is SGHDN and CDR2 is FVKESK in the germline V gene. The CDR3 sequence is CASSPWGRVGTDTQYF. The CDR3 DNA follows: TGTGCCAGCAGCCCGTGGGGCAGAGTAGGCACAGATACGCAGTATTTT.

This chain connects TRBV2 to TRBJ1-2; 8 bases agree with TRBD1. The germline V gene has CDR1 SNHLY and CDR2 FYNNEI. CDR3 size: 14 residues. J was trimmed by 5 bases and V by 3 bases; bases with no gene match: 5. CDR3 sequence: CASSDYQGAYGYTF. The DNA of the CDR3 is TGTGCCAGCAGTGATTACCAGGGGGCGTATGGCTACACCTTC.

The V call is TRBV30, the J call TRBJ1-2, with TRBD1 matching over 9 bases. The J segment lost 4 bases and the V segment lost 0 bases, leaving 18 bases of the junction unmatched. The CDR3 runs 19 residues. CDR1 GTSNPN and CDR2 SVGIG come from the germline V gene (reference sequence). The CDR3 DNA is TGTGCCTGGAGTGTACTCTCCCCCCGGCCGGGACAGGGAGGCTATGGCTACACCTTC. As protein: CAWSVLSPRPGQGGYGYTF.

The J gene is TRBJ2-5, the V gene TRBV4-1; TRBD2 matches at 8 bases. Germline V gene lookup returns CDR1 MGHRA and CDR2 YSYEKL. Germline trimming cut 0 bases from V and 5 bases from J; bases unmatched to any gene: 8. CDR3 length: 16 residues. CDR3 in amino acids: CASSQDGGGLRETQYF. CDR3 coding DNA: TGCGCCAGCAGCCAAGACGGCGGGGGGCTCCGGGAGACCCAGTACTTC.

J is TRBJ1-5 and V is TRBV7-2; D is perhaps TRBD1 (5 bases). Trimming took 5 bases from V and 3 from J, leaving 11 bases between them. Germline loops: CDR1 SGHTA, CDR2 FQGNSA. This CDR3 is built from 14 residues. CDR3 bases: TGTGCCAGCAGCCCTCGACAGTACAATCAGCCCCAGCATTTT. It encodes CASSPRQYNQPQHF.

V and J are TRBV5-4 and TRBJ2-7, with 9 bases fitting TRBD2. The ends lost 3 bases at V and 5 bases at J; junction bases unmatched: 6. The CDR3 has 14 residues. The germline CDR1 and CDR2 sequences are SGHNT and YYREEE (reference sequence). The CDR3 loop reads CASSSQRGAHEQYF. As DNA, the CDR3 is TGTGCCAGCAGCTCCCAGCGGGGGGCCCACGAGCAGTACTTC.

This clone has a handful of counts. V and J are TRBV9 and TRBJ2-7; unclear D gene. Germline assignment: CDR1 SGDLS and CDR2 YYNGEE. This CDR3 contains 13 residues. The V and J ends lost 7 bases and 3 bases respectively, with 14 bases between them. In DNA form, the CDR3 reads TGTGCCAGCCACACCGGCAGGTACTACGAGCAGTACTTC. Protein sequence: CASHTGRYYEQYF.

Here the CDR3 reads CASSLLGYVAREFTDTQYF. CDR3 nucleotides: TGTGCCAGCAGTTTACTCGGGTACGTGGCGCGGGAGTTCACAGATACGCAGTATTTT. V usage is TRBV27 and J usage is TRBJ2-3; 7 bases agree with TRBD2. The CDR3 covers 19 residues. CDR1 and CDR2 from the germline V gene are MNHEY and SMNVEV (reference sequence). V lost 2 bases, J lost 2 bases, and 16 bases stayed unmatched.

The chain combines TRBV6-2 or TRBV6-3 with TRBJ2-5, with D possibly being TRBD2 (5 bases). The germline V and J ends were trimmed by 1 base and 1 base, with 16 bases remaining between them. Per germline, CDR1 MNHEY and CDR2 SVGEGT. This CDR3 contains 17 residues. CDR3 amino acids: CASSYWRTGSVQETQYF. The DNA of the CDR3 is TGTGCCAGCAGTTACTGGAGGACTGGATCGGTCCAAGAGACCCAGTACTTC.

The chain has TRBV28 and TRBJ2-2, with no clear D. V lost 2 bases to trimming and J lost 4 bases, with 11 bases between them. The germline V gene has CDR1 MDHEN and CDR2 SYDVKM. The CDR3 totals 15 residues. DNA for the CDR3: TGTGCCAGCAGTTTAGCCCACACAGCCACCGGGGAGCTGTTTTTT. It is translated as CASSLAHTATGELFF.

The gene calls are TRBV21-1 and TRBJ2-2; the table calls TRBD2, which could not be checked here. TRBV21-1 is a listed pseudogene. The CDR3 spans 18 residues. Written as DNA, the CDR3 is TGTGCCAGCAGCAAAGCTCCCTGGGGAGGGACCAACACCGGGGAGCTGTTTTTT. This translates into CASSKAPWGGTNTGELFF.

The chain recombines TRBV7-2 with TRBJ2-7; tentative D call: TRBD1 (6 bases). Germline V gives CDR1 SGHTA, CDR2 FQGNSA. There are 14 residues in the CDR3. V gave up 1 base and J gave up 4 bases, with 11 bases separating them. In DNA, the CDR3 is TGTGCCAGCAGCTTAGGAGGGGGTGTATACGAGCAGTACTTC. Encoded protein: CASSLGGGVYEQYF.

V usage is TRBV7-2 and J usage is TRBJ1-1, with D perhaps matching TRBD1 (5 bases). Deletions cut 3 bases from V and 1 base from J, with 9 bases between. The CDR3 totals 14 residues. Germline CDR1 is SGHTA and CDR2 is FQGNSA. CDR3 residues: CASSFVTANTEAFF. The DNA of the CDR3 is TGTGCCAGCAGCTTTGTGACAGCGAACACTGAAGCTTTCTTT.

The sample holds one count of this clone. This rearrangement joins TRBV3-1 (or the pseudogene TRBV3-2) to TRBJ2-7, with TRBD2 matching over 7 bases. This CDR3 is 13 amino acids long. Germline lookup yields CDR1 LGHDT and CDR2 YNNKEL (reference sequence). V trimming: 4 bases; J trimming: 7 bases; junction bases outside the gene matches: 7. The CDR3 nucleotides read TGTGCCAGCAGCCGTCTGTCGGGGGGAGAGCAGTACTTC. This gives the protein CASSRLSGGEQYF.

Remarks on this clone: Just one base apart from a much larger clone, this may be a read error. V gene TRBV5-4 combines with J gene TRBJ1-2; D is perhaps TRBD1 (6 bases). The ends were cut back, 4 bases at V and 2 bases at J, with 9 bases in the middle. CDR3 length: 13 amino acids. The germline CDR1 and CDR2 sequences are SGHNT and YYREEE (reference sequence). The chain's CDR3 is CASSVDRNYGYTF. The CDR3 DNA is TGTGCCAGCAGCGTGGACAGAAACTATGGCTACACCTTC.

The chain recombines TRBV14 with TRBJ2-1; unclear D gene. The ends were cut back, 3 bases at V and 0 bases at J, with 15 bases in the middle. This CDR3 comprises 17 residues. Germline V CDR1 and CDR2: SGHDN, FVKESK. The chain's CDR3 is CASSQPDSVSSYNEQFF. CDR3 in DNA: TGTGCCAGCAGCCAGCCCGACTCGGTCAGCTCCTACAATGAGCAGTTCTTC.

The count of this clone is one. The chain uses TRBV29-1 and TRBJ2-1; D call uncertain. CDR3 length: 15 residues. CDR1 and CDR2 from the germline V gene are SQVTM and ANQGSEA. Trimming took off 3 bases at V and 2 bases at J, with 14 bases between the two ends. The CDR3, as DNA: TGCAGCGTTGATGACCCAATCGGAGCCTACAATGAGCAGTTCTTC. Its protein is CSVDDPIGAYNEQFF.

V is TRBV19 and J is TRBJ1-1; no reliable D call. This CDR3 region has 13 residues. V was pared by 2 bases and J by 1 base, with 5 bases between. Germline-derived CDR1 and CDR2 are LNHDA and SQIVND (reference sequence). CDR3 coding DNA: TGTGCCAGTAGTATATCCGGGAACACTGAAGCTTTCTTT. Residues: CASSISGNTEAFF.

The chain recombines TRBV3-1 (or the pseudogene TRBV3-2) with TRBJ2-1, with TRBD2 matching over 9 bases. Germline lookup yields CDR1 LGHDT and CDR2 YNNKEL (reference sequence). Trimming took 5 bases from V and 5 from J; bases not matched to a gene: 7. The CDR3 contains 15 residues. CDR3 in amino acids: CASSFSGGQNNEQFF. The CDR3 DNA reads TGTGCCAGCAGCTTTAGCGGGGGCCAGAACAATGAGCAGTTCTTC.

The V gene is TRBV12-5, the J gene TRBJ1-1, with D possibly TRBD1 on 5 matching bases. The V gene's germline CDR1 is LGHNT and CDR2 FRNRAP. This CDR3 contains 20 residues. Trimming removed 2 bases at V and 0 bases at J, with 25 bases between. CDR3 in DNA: TGTGCTAGTGGTTTGCCCCCTTGGGGCAGTGGGGTTTCCATGAACACTGAAGCTTTCTTT. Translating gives CASGLPPWGSGVSMNTEAFF. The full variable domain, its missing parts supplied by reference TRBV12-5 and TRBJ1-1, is DARVTQTPRHKVTEMGQEVTMRCQPILGHNTVFWYRQTMMQGLELLAYFRNRAPLDDSGMPKDRFSAEMPDATLATLKIQPSEPRDSAVYFCASGLPPWGSGVSMNTEAFFGQGTRLTVV.